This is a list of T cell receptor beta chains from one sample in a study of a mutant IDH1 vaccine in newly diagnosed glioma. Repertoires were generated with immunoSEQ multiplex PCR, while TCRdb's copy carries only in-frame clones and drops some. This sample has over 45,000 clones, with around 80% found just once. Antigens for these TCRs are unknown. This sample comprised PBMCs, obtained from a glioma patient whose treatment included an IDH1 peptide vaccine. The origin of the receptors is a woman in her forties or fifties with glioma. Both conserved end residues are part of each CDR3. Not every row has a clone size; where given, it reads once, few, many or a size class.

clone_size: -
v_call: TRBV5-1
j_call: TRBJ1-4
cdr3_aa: CASSPLPTKSYEKLFF

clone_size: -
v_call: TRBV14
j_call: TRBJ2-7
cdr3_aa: CASSRFFYEQYF

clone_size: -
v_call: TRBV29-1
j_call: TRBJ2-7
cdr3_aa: CSVATNSYEQYF

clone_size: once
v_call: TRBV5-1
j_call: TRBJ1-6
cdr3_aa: CASSPSSYNSPLHF

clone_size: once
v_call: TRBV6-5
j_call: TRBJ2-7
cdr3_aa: CASSPRQGSYEQYF

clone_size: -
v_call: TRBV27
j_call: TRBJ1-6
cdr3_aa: CASSLSEPYNSPLHF

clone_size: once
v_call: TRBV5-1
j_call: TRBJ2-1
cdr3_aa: CASSLLSSGYNEQFF

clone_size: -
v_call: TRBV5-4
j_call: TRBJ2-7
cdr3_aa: CASSLGGGSYEQYF

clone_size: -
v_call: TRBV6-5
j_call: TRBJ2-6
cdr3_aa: CASREQGAGANVLTF

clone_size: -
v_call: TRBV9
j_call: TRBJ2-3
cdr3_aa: CASSVEGRGRWSTDTQYF

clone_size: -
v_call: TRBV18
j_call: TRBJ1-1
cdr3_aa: CASSPTENTEAFF

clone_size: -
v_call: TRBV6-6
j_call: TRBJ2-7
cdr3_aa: CASSPGTPYEQYF

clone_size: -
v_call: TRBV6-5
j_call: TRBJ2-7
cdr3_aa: CASGFTGNPYEQYF

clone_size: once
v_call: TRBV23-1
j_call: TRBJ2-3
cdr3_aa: CASSRAETSTDTQYF

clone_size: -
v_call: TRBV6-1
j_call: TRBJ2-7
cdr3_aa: CASSESEGVAYEQYF

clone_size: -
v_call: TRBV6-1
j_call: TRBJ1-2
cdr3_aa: CASSEGQGYGYTF

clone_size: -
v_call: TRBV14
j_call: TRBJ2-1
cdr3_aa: CASSHRDTLSREFF

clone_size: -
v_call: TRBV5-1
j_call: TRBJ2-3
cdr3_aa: CASSLGGASTDTQYF

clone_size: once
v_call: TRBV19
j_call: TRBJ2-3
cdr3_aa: CASSGQGYADTQYF

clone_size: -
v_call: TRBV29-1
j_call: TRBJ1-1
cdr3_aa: CSVGRTGGAFF

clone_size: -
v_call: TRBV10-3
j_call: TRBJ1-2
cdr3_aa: CATSSGGQPAYTF

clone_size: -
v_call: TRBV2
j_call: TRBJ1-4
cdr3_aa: CASSTGTGNEKLFF

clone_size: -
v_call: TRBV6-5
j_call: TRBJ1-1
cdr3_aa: CASSQIPGGTEAFF

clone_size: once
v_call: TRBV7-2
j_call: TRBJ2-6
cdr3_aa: CASSLDGGLISGANVLTF

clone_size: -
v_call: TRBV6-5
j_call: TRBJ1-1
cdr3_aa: CATVLRGLSTEAFF

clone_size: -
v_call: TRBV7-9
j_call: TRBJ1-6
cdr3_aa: CASSFRDRYNSPLHF

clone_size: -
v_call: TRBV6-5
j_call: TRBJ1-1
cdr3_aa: CASRLNGPAFF

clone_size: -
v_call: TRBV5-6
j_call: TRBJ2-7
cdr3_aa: CASSLLGSAGIYEQYF

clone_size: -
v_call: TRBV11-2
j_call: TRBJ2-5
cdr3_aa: CASRRGTGGRETQYF

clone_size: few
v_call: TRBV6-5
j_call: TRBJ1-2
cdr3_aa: CASTPGGTYGYTF

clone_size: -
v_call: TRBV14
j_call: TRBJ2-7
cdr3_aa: CASSPWGFGQGAREQYF

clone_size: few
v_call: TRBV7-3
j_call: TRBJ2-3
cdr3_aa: CASSLGQGTDTQYF

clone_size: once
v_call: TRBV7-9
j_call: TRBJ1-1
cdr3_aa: CASSLEVGGMNTEAFF